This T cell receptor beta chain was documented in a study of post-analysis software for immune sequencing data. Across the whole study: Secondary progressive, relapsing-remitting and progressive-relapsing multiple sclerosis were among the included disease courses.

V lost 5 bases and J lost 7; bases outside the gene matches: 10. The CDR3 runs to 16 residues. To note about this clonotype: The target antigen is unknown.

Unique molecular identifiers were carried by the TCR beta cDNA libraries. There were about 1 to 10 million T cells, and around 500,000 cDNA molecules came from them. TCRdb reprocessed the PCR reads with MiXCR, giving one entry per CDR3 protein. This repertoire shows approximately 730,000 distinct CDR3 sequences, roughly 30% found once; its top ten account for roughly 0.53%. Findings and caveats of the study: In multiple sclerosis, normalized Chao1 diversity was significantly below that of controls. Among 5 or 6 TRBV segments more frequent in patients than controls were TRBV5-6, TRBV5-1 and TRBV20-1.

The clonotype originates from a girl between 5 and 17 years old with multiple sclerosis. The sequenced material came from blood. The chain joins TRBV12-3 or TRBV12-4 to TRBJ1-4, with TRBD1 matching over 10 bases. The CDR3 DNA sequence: TGTGCCAGCAGTGATACCGGGACAGGGGTCGGTGAAAAACTGTTTTTT. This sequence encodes CASSDTGTGVGEKLFF.